Presented here are 10 T cell receptor beta chains from one specimen sequenced in a study of blood T cell repertoires in COVID-19. Method: immunoSEQ multiplex PCR; TCRdb's copy keeps in-frame clones and lacks some. The repertoire holds about 15,000 clones, with roughly 70% as singletons. Sequencing was carried out using peripheral blood. The receptors stem from a man in his fifties or sixties with acute or convalescent COVID-19.

This CDR3 reads CASSFRAGGNEQFF. For the CDR3, the DNA is TGTGCCAGCAGCTTTAGGGCGGGGGGCAATGAGCAGTTCTTC. The J gene is TRBJ2-1, the V gene TRBV7-2; the match to TRBD2 covers 8 bases. The CDR3 has 14 residues. The germline V gene has CDR1 SGHTA and CDR2 FQGNSA. J was trimmed by 6 bases and V by 3 bases; bases with no gene match: 4.

The rearrangement joins TRBV9 to TRBJ1-4, with D maybe TRBD1 (5 bases). The germline V gene encodes CDR1 SGDLS and CDR2 YYNGEE. CDR3 size: 15 residues. The ends were cut back, 5 bases at V and 0 bases at J, with 11 bases in the middle. The CDR3 sequence is CASSRRQTTNEKLFF. The CDR3 DNA is TGTGCCAGCAGTCGAAGACAGACAACTAATGAAAAACTGTTTTTT.

This chain uses TRBV19 with TRBJ2-2; D call uncertain. Trimming took off 5 bases at V and 5 bases at J, with 6 bases between the two ends. Germline V CDR1 and CDR2: LNHDA, SQIVND (reference sequence). The CDR3 runs to 12 residues. CDR3 protein: CASSLRTGELFF. In nucleotides, the CDR3 is TGTGCCAGTAGTCTTAGAACCGGGGAGCTGTTTTTT.

CDR3 loop: CASSVGLAGRSSTDTQYF. In DNA, the CDR3 is TGTGCCAGCAGCGTTGGGCTAGCGGGACGCTCTAGCACAGATACGCAGTATTTT. V is TRBV9 and J is TRBJ2-3; TRBD2 matches at 9 bases. The V and J ends lost 2 bases and 0 bases, in that order; junction bases with no gene match: 10. The CDR3 runs to 18 residues. CDR1 is SGDLS and CDR2 is YYNGEE in the germline V gene.

The V gene is TRBV2, the J gene TRBJ1-2; 7 bases map to TRBD1. The germline V gene has CDR1 SNHLY and CDR2 FYNNEI. V gave up 4 bases and J gave up 3 bases; unmatched junction bases: 5. The CDR3 consists of 14 residues. In DNA, the CDR3 is TGTGCCAGCAGTGTCGGGACAGTTGACTATGGCTACACCTTC. Protein sequence: CASSVGTVDYGYTF.

This clone has more than one count but fewer than ten. Additional DNA sequences in this sample encode the identical CDR3. This chain uses TRBV5-5 with TRBJ1-1; possibly TRBD1 for D (5 bases). Trimming pared 3 bases from V and 2 bases from J, leaving 8 bases between. Germline CDR1 reads SGHKS; CDR2 reads YYEKEE (reference sequence). There are 13 residues in the CDR3. CDR3 DNA: TGTGCCAGCAGCTGGGGCCAAAACACTGAAGCTTTCTTT. It codes for CASSWGQNTEAFF.

V usage is TRBV30 and J usage is TRBJ1-2, with 9 bases fitting TRBD1. Germline V lookup: CDR1 GTSNPN, CDR2 SVGIG (reference sequence). The CDR3 spans 14 residues. Trimming took 3 bases from V and 7 from J; bases not matched to a gene: 9. The CDR3 loop reads CAWRTGGAFSGYTF. The CDR3 bases are TGTGCCTGGAGGACAGGGGGTGCCTTCTCTGGCTACACCTTC.

This chain uses TRBV6-5 with TRBJ2-1; TRBD1 matches at 8 bases. The CDR3 spans 13 residues. V shed 6 bases, J shed 8 bases, and the junction held 6 bases outside the gene matches. CDR1 and CDR2 from the germline V gene are MNHEY and SVGAGI. The CDR3 protein is CASSRDRNDEQFF. For the CDR3, the DNA is TGTGCCAGCAGCCGGGACAGGAACGATGAGCAGTTCTTC.

This clone is deemed medium-sized. V is TRBV27 and J is TRBJ2-7, with D tentatively TRBD1 (7 bases). Germline assignment: CDR1 MNHEY and CDR2 SMNVEV (reference sequence). The CDR3 is 13 residues long. V was cut by 6 bases and J by 3 bases, with 12 bases left in between. CDR3: CASRRQGGYEQYF. In DNA, the CDR3 is TGTGCCAGCAGGAGACAGGGAGGCTACGAGCAGTACTTC.

The chain carries TRBV12-3 or TRBV12-4 and TRBJ2-1, with 10 nucleotides matching TRBD2. J lost 12 bases, V lost 10 bases, and 12 bases had no gene match. The CDR3 loop spans 13 amino acids. The DNA for the CDR3 is TGTGCCACCCAGAGCGGGGGGGGCCGCGGGCAGTTCTTC. Its translation: CATQSGGGRGQFF.